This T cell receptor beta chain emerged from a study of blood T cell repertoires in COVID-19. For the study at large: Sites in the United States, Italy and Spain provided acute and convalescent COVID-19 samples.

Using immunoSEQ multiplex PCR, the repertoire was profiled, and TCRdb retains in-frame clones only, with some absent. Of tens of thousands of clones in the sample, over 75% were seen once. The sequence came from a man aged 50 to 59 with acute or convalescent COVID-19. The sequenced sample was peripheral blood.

The CDR3 nucleotides read TGCAGCGTTGAGCAGGGGGCAAGCACCGGGGAGCTGTTTTTT. It translates to CSVEQGASTGELFF. V and J are TRBV29-1 and TRBJ2-2; 8 bases line up with TRBD1. The V and J ends lost 3 bases and 4 bases, in that order; junction bases with no gene match: 4. Germline lookup yields CDR1 SQVTM and CDR2 ANQGSEA. There are 14 residues in the CDR3.